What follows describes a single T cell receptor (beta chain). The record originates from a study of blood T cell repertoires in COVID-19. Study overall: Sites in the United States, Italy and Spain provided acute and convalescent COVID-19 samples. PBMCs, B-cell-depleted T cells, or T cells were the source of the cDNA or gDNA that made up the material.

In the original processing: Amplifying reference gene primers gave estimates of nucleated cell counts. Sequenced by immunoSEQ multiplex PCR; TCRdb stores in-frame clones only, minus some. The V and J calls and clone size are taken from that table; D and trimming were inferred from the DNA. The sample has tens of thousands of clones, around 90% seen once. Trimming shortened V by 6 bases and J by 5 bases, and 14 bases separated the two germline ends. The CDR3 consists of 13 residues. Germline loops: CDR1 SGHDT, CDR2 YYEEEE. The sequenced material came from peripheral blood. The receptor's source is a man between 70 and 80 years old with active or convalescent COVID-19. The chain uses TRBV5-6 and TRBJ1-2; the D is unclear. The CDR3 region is CASTTIGQYGYTF. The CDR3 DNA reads TGTGCCAGCACCACAATTGGGCAGTATGGCTACACCTTC.